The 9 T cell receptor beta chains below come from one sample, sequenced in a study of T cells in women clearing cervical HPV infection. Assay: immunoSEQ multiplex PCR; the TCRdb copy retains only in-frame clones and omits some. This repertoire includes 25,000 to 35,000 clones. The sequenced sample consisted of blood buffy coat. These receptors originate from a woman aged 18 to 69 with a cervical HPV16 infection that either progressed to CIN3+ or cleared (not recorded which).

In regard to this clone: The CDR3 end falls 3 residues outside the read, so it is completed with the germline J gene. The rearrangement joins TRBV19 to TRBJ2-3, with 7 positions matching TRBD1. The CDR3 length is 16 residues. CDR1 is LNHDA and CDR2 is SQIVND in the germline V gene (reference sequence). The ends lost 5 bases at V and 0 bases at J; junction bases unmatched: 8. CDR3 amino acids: CASSQRTGSSTDTQYF. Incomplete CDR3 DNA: TGTGCCAGTAGTCAACGGACAGGTTCCAGCACAGATACG.

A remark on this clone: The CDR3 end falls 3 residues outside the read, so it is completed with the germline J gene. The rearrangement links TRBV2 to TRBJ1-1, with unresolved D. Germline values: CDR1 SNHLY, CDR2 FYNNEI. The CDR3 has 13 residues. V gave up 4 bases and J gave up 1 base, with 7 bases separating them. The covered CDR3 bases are TGTGCCAGCAGTGTGAGCACGAACACTGAA. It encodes CASSVSTNTE. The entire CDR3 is CASSVSTNTEAFF.

The CDR3 loop is CASSLRRTPINEQFF. CDR3 DNA (partial): TGTGCCAGCAGTTTGAGGAGGACTCCTATCAATGAG. V gene TRBV12-3 or TRBV12-4 combines with J gene TRBJ2-1; D is perhaps TRBD2 (5 bases). From the germline J gene comes the end of the CDR3, since the read stops 3 residues before it. Deletions cut 3 bases from V and 6 bases from J, with 15 bases between. This CDR3 region has 15 residues.

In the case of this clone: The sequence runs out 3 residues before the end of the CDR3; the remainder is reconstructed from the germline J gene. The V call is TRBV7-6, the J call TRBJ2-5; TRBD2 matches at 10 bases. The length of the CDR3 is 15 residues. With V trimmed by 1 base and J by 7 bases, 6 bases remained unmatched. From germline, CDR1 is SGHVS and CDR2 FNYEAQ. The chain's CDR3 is CASSLEARTSGTQYF. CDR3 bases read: TGTGCCAGCAGCTTAGAGGCTCGGACTAGCGGGACC.

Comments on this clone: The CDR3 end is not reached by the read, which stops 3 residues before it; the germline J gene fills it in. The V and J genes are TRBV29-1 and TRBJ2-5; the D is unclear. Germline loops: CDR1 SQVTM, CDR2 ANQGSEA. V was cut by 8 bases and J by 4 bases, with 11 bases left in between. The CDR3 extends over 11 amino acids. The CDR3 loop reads CSYRLSETQYF. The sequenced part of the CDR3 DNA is TGCAGCTACCGACTCTCAGAGACC.

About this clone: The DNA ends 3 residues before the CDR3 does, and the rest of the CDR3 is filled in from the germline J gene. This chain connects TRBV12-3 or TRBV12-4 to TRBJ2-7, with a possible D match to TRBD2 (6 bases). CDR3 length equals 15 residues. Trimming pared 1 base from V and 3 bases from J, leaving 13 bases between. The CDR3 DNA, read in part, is TGTGCCAGCAGTTTAGATCATGCGGGAAACTACGAG. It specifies CASSLDHAGNYE. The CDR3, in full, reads CASSLDHAGNYEQYF.

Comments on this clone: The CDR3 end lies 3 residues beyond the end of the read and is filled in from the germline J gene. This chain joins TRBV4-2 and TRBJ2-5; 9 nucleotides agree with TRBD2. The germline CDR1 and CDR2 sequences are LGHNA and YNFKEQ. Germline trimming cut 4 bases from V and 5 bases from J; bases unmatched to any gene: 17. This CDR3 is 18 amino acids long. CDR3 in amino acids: CASSPPPTLRGGGETQYF. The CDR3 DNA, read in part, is TGTGCCAGCAGCCCCCCCCCAACCCTGCGGGGGGGCGGGGAGACC.

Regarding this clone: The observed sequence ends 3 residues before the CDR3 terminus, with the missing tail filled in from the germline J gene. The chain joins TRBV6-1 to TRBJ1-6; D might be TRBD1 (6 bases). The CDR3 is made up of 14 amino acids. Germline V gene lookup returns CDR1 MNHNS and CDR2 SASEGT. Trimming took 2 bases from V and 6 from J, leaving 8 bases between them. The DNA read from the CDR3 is TGTGCCAGCAGTGAACAGGGGCCTAATTCACCC. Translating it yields CASSEQGPNSP. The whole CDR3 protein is CASSEQGPNSPLHF.

The part of the CDR3 DNA that was read is TGCGCCAGCAGCTTGGGTAGGGCAGGAGAGACC. Translation gives CASSLGRAGET. The complete CDR3 protein is CASSLGRAGETQYF. The chain employs TRBV5-1 and TRBJ2-5, with no clear D. The CDR3 extends 3 residues past the end of the read, so its final part is completed from the germline J gene. Deletions cut 0 bases from V and 4 bases from J, with 10 bases between. This CDR3 is built from 14 residues. Germline lookup yields CDR1 SGHRS and CDR2 YFSETQ.